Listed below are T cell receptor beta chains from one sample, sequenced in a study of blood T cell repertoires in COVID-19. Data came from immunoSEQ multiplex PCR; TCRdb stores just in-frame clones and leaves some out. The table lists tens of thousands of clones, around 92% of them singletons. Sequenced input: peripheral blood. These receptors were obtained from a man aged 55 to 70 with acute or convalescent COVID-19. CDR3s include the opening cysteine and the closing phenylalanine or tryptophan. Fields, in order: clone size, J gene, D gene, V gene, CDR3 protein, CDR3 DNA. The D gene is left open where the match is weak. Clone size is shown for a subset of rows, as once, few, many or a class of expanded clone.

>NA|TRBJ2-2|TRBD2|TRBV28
CASSSQAGGGNTGELFF
TGTGCCAGCAGTTCCCAGGCGGGAGGCGGGAACACCGGGGAGCTGTTTTTT
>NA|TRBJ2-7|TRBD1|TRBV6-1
CASSEGGTGVYEQYF
TGTGCCAGCAGTGAGGGGGGGACAGGGGTTTACGAGCAGTACTTC
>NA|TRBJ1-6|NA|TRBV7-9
CASSNQQGATSPLHF
TGTGCCAGCAGCAATCAACAGGGAGCGACTTCACCCCTCCACTTT
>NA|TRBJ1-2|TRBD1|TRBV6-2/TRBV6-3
CASSYAFRGNFGGYTF
TGTGCCAGCAGTTACGCCTTCAGGGGGAACTTTGGTGGCTACACCTTC
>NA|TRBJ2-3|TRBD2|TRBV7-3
CASSRLAGPTDTQYF
TGTGCCAGCAGCCGACTAGCGGGGCCTACAGATACGCAGTATTTT
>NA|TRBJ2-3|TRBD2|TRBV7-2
CASRKAGGPDTQYF
TGTGCCAGCAGAAAAGCGGGAGGCCCAGATACGCAGTATTTT
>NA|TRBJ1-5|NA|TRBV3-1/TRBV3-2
CASSQGGVPQPQHF
TGTGCCAGCAGCCAAGGCGGTGTTCCACAGCCCCAGCATTTT
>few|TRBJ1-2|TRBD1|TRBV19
CASRDPGQVYGYTF
TGTGCCAGTAGAGACCCTGGACAGGTCTATGGCTACACCTTC
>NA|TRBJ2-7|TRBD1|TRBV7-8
CASSPRTGSLLEQYF
TGTGCCAGCAGCCCGCGGACAGGGTCGCTGCTCGAGCAGTACTTC
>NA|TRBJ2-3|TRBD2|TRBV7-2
CASSPTGGSHSQYF
TGTGCCAGCAGTCCTACGGGGGGGTCGCACTCGCAGTATTTT
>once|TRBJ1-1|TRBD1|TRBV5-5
CASSWGQVEAFF
TGTGCCAGCAGCTGGGGACAGGTTGAAGCTTTCTTT
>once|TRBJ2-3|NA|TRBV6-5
CASSPLVENTQYF
TGTGCCAGCAGCCCCCTCGTAGAGAATACGCAGTATTTT
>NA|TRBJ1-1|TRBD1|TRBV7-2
CASSLVPGGTEAFF
TGTGCCAGCAGCTTAGTCCCAGGGGGCACTGAAGCTTTCTTT
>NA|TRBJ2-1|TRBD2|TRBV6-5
CASSKRTSGTVEQFF
TGTGCCAGCAGTAAGCGGACTAGCGGGACTGTTGAGCAGTTCTTC
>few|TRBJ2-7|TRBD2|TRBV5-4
CASSVLAGAYEQYF
TGTGCCAGCAGCGTTTTAGCGGGAGCCTACGAGCAGTACTTC
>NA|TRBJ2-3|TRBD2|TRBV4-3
CASSQDRVAGIAQYF
TGCGCCAGCAGCCAAGATAGGGTAGCGGGAATAGCGCAGTATTTT
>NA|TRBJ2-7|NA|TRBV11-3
CASSYLEGEQYF
TGTGCCAGCAGTTATCTCGAGGGCGAGCAGTACTTC
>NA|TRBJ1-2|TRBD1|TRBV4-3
CASSQATGSSYGYTF
TGCGCCAGCAGCCAGGCGACAGGGTCCAGCTATGGCTACACCTTC
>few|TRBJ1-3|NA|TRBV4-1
CASSQVAGKAGNTIYF
TGCGCCAGCAGCCAAGTCGCAGGGAAGGCTGGAAACACCATATATTTT
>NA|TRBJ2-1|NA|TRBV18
CASSTLGTNSYYNEQFF
TGTGCCAGCTCAACTTTAGGGACAAACAGCTACTACAATGAGCAGTTCTTC
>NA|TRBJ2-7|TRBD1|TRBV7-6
CASSSLQGASYEQYF
TGTGCCAGCAGCTCGTTACAGGGGGCATCCTACGAGCAGTACTTC
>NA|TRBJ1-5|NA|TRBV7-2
CASSLGQNSNQPQHF
TGTGCCAGCAGCTTAGGACAGAATAGCAATCAGCCCCAGCATTTT
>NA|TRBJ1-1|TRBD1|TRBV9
CASSVGIGTGNSAFF
TGTGCCAGCAGCGTAGGTATTGGGACAGGGAACTCGGCTTTCTTT
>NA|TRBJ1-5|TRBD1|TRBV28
CASSSTGAGGQPQHF
TGTGCCAGCAGTTCGACAGGAGCAGGGGGTCAGCCCCAGCATTTT
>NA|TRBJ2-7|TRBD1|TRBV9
CASSVGAGGFYEQYF
TGTGCCAGCAGCGTAGGTGCAGGGGGCTTCTACGAGCAGTACTTC
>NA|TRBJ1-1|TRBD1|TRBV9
CASSVRDRYTEAFF
TGTGCCAGCAGCGTCCGGGACAGATACACTGAAGCTTTCTTT
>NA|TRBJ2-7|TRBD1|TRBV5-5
CASSLNGGQGGEQYF
TGTGCCAGCAGCTTGAATGGGGGACAGGGGGGCGAGCAGTACTTC
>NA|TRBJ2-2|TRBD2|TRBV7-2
CASSRTSGQNTGELFF
TGTGCCAGCAGTCGGACTAGCGGGCAGAACACCGGGGAGCTGTTTTTT
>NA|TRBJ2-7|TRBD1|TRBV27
CASSLASGTGTYEQYF
TGTGCCAGCAGTTTGGCCTCCGGGACAGGGACCTACGAGCAGTACTTC
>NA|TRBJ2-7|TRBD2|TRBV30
CAWTGTRYFGYEQYF
TGTGCCTGGACCGGGACTAGATATTTCGGTTACGAGCAGTACTTC
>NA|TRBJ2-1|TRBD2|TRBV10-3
CAISSGVPNNEQFF
TGTGCCATCAGTAGCGGGGTACCTAACAATGAGCAGTTCTTC
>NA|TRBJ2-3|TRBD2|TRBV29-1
CSAPQWGYGAGVPDTQYF
TGCAGCGCTCCTCAATGGGGCTATGGAGCGGGAGTCCCCGATACGCAGTATTTT
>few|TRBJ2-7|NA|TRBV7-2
CASSLVQTRTYEQYF
TGTGCCAGCAGCCTAGTCCAGACACGAACCTACGAGCAGTACTTC
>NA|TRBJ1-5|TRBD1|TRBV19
CASRDQGDQPQHF
TGTGCCAGTAGGGACCAGGGGGATCAGCCCCAGCATTTT
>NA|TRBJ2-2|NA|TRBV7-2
CASSLSTENTGELFF
TGTGCCAGCAGCTTAAGCACCGAGAACACCGGGGAGCTGTTTTTT
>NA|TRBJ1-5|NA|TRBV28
CASSRQSGQPQHF
TGTGCCAGCAGTCGACAGAGCGGGCAGCCCCAGCATTTT
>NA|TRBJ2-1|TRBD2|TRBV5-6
CASSSTSGSSYNEQFF
TGTGCCAGCAGCTCGACAAGCGGGAGCTCCTACAATGAGCAGTTCTTC
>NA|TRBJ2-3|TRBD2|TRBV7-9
CASSSVSGRTADTQYF
TGTGCCAGCAGCTCGGTAAGCGGGAGGACCGCAGATACGCAGTATTTT
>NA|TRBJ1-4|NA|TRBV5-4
CASSLAGVDEKLFF
TGTGCCAGCAGCTTAGCAGGGGTGGACGAAAAACTGTTTTTT
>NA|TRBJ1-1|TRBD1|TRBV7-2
CASSPDRGSGTEAFF
TGTGCCAGCAGCCCGGACAGGGGGAGCGGTACTGAAGCTTTCTTT
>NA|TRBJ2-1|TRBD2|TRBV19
CASSIVGTSFNEQFF
TGTGCCAGTAGTATAGTCGGGACTAGTTTCAATGAGCAGTTCTTC
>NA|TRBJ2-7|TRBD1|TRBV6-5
CASSSPTGIAYEQYF
TGTGCCAGCAGCTCCCCGACAGGGATCGCCTACGAGCAGTACTTC
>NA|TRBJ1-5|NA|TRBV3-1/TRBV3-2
CASSPGHSNQPQHF
TGTGCCAGCAGCCCCGGACACAGCAATCAGCCCCAGCATTTT
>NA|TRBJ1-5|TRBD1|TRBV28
CASSAPYRGRRVQHF
TGTGCCAGCAGCGCCCCCTACAGGGGGCGACGTGTCCAGCATTTT
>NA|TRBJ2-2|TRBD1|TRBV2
CATQEGAMNTGELFF
TGTGCCACGCAAGAGGGGGCGATGAACACCGGGGAGCTGTTTTTT
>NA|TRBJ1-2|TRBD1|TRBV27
CASSLWGTGDNYGYTF
TGTGCCAGCAGTTTATGGGGGACAGGGGATAACTATGGCTACACCTTC
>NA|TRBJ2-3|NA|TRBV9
CASSAPLGDSTDTQYF
TGTGCCAGCAGCGCCCCTCTAGGAGATAGCACAGATACGCAGTATTTT
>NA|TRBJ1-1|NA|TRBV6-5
CASSYSDSMNTEAFF
TGTGCCAGCAGTTACTCGGACTCCATGAACACTGAAGCTTTCTTT
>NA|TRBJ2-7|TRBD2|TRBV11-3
CASSLQGGREHEQYF
TGTGCCAGCAGCTTACAGGGCGGGAGAGAACACGAGCAGTACTTC
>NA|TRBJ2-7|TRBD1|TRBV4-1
CASSQDQYGTGRYEQYF
TGCGCCAGCAGCCAAGATCAGTACGGGACAGGGAGATACGAGCAGTACTTC
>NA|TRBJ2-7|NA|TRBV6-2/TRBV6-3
CASSLVRTYEQYF
TGTGCCAGCAGTTTAGTCCGAACCTACGAGCAGTACTTC
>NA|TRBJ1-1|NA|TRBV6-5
CASSYSVEGPNTEAFF
TGTGCCAGCAGTTACTCAGTGGAGGGACCAAACACTGAAGCTTTCTTT
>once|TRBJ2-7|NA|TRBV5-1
CASSLARGYEQYF
TGCGCCAGCAGCTTGGCGCGGGGCTACGAGCAGTACTTC
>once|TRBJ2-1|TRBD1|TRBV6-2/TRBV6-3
CASSSPRDRVGNEQFF
TGTGCCAGCAGTTCCCCCCGGGACAGGGTCGGCAATGAGCAGTTCTTC
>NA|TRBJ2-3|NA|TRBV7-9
CASSFRRVDTDTQYF
TGTGCCAGCAGCTTTCGTCGAGTAGACACAGATACGCAGTATTTT